This TCR beta chain derives from a study of cytomegalovirus exposure and HLA in healthy donors. Germline assignment: CDR1 SGHVS and CDR2 FQNEAQ. J lost 0 bases, V lost 5 bases, and 6 bases had no gene match. The CDR3 sequence is 16 residues long. Study conclusions and caveats: A reported reduction in N-insertions relative to the 666-donor mean was seen in an Asian-associated ancestry cluster in a later analysis.

Vbeta (60) and Jbeta (13) primers were used in the PCR. Original analysis: An analysis that came later counted some 85 million unique TCR beta chains, around 12 million shared. Measured with immunoSEQ multiplex PCR; TCRdb has only the in-frame clones, and not every one. V, J and clone size are taken as reported in that table, and D and trimming were inferred from the DNA itself. The data show some 110,000 clones, 65% to 75% seen once. Points on this clone: Antigen: not known.

The chain recombines TRBV7-8 with TRBJ2-3, with TRBD2 identical over 9 bases. This sequence was found in a female donor in good health and CMV-seronegative. The sequenced material came from PBMCs. This chain's CDR3 is CASSRPSGASTDTQYF. DNA for the CDR3: TGTGCCAGCAGCCGCCCTAGCGGGGCAAGCACAGATACGCAGTATTTT.